This T cell receptor beta chain appears in the sequencing data of a study of T cell changes during pregnancy in multiple sclerosis. CDR3 size: 11 residues. Trimming stripped 8 bases from V and 6 bases from J, with 8 bases between. Germline V gene sequence: CDR1 MNHNY, CDR2 SVGAGI (reference sequence). This clone was observed a few times. Method: immunoSEQ multiplex PCR; TCRdb's copy keeps in-frame clones and lacks some. Here the sample spans roughly 89,000 clones, approximately 92% being singletons. Material: peripheral blood, obtained in the first trimester of pregnancy. The sequence was collected from a female donor with multiple sclerosis, enrolled in a pregnancy study. This chain links TRBV6-6 with TRBJ2-1; D ambiguous. The CDR3, as DNA: TGTGCCAGCCGTTCCCTCAATGAGCAGTTCTTC. This sequence encodes CASRSLNEQFF.